Listed here is a single T cell receptor beta chain. Germline V lookup: CDR1 KGHSH, CDR2 LQKENI. V was pared by 3 bases and J by 7 bases, with 13 bases between. The length of the CDR3 is 15 residues. The data belong to a study of PD-L1 blockade in urothelial cancer. As for time point: pretreatment peripheral blood. Synthetic templates analogous to TCR were spiked into all PCRs individually. Repertoires were generated with immunoSEQ multiplex PCR, while TCRdb's copy carries only in-frame clones and drops some. The sample contains 85,000 to 90,000 clones, approximately 81% of which appear only once. This rearrangement joins TRBV18 to TRBJ1-6; D might be TRBD1 (5 bases). The sequence came from a man aged 55-75 years with urothelial cancer. The sample was PBMCs, taken around atezolizumab (anti-PD-L1) treatment. The CDR3 loop reads CASSPFGDSNSPLHF. The DNA for the CDR3 is TGTGCCAGCTCACCGTTCGGGGACTCCAATTCACCCCTCCACTTT.